Following are 8 T cell receptor beta chains from one sample sequenced in a study of cytomegalovirus exposure and HLA in healthy donors. The PCR ran on 60 Vbeta and 13 Jbeta primers. The protocol was immunoSEQ multiplex PCR, while the TCRdb copy is restricted to in-frame clones and leaves out a portion. The sample has fewer than 120,000 clones; approximately 84% are singletons. What was sequenced was PBMCs. These receptors all come from a man aged 40-55 years in good health and CMV-seronegative.

The rearrangement joins TRBV5-4 to TRBJ2-1; 7 nucleotides match TRBD2. V was clipped by 4 bases and J by 5 bases; unmatched bases: 3. The CDR3 is made up of 13 amino acids. Germline V gene sequence: CDR1 SGHNT, CDR2 YYREEE (reference sequence). The CDR3 here is CASSTGLDNEQFF. DNA for the CDR3: TGTGCCAGCAGCACTGGACTAGACAATGAGCAGTTCTTC. Full variable domain (missing parts from reference TRBV5-4 and TRBJ2-1): ETGVTQSPTHLIKTRGQQVTLRCSSQSGHNTVSWYQQALGQGPQFIFQYYREEENGRGNFPPRFSGLQFPNYSSELNVNALELDDSALYLCASSTGLDNEQFFGPGTRLTVL.

The chain recombines TRBV29-1 with TRBJ2-5; a possible D gene is TRBD2 (6 bases). Per the germline V gene, CDR1 is SQVTM and CDR2 is ANQGSEA. The CDR3 extends over 12 amino acids. V was cut by 2 bases and J by 7 bases, with 11 bases left in between. The CDR3 DNA reads as TGCAGCGTTGAACCCGGGGGTGGGACCCAGTACTTC. Translation: CSVEPGGGTQYF.

This clone was detected a few times. The J gene is TRBJ2-7, the V gene TRBV7-9, with 7 bases aligning to TRBD1. CDR1 is SEHNR and CDR2 is FQNEAQ in the germline V gene (reference sequence). The CDR3 is made up of 16 amino acids. J lost 0 bases, V lost 3 bases, and 8 bases had no gene match. This CDR3 is CASSLLVRDSSYEQYF. CDR3 in DNA: TGTGCCAGCAGCTTGTTAGTCCGGGACAGCTCCTACGAGCAGTACTTC.

V usage is TRBV25-1 and J usage is TRBJ2-5, with D possibly being TRBD1 (5 bases). The CDR3 has 13 amino acids. Between the trimmed V and J ends, which lost 6 bases and 1 base, there was a span of 9 bases. Germline V gene lookup returns CDR1 MGHDK and CDR2 SYGVNS. The chain's CDR3 is CASSRQLQETQYF. The CDR3 DNA reads TGTGCCAGCAGCAGACAGCTCCAAGAGACCCAGTACTTC.

The genes are TRBV5-1 and TRBJ2-5; D uncertain. Germline V lookup: CDR1 SGHRS, CDR2 YFSETQ. V lost 1 base and J lost 5, with 15 bases in between. The length of the CDR3 is 15 residues. CDR3 coding DNA: TGCGCCAGCAGCTTGTATGCTTCAGGATCGGAGACCCAGTACTTC. Its protein product is CASSLYASGSETQYF.

This clone appeared a single time. The V and J genes are TRBV6-1 and TRBJ1-5; the match to TRBD1 covers 7 bases. Germline CDR1 reads MNHNS; CDR2 reads SASEGT. This CDR3 spans 17 amino acids. The V gene end was trimmed by 2 bases and the J gene end by 0 bases; junction bases not matched to a gene: 7. The CDR3 DNA reads TGTGCCAGCAGTGAATGGGGACAGCGAGGTAGCAATCAGCCCCAGCATTTT. Translation: CASSEWGQRGSNQPQHF.

The chain carries TRBV27 and TRBJ2-3, with 9 bases that match TRBD1. The CDR3 contains 18 residues. With V trimmed by 5 bases and J by 0 bases, 12 bases remained unmatched. CDR1 MNHEY and CDR2 SMNVEV come from the germline V gene (reference sequence). Written as DNA, the CDR3 is TGTGCCAGCAGTCATTGGACAGGGGCCCCTCCAAGCACAGATACGCAGTATTTT. It codes for CASSHWTGAPPSTDTQYF.

This chain uses TRBV13 with TRBJ1-2; TRBD1 is a possible D gene (6 bases). Germline V gene data show CDR1 as PRHDT and CDR2 as FYEKMQ (reference sequence). The V and J ends lost 5 bases and 7 bases respectively, with 17 bases between them. The CDR3 extends over 14 amino acids. CDR3 nucleotides: TGTGCCAGCAGCCCGAACAGGGATTTGGGTGGCTACACCTTC. Protein product: CASSPNRDLGGYTF.